Following are 26 T cell receptor beta chains from one sample sequenced in a study of T cell changes during pregnancy in multiple sclerosis. Clones were read by immunoSEQ multiplex PCR, and TCRdb kept only the in-frame ones, dropping some. The repertoire holds approximately 25,000 clones, with approximately 90% as singletons. The sequencing used CD4+ T cells from peripheral blood mononuclear cells, collected in the first trimester of pregnancy. These receptors all stem from a female donor in good health, enrolled as a control in a pregnancy study.

The chain couples TRBV18 to TRBJ2-1, with a tentative D call TRBD2 (5 bases). The V gene lost 5 bases and the J gene lost 4 bases, with 18 bases spanning the gap. Germline CDR1 reads KGHSH; CDR2 reads LQKENI. The CDR3 runs 16 residues. CDR3 DNA: TGTGCCAGCTCAGGACTGAACAGCTTTTATTACAATGAGCAGTTCTTC. This encodes CASSGLNSFYYNEQFF.

This chain links TRBV18 with TRBJ1-4, with unresolved D. This CDR3 is built from 17 residues. CDR1 and CDR2 from the germline V gene are KGHSH and LQKENI. V was clipped by 1 base and J by 0 bases, with 12 bases between them. In DNA, the CDR3 is TGTGCCAGCTCACCACGCACAGAACCCACAACTAATGAAAAACTGTTTTTT. It is translated as CASSPRTEPTTNEKLFF.

The chain joins TRBV7-9 to TRBJ1-2; 9 bases are a match to TRBD1. The J segment lost 4 bases and the V segment lost 1 base, leaving 4 bases of the junction unmatched. Looked up from germline, CDR1 is SEHNR and CDR2 is FQNEAQ (reference sequence). The CDR3 runs 15 residues. The CDR3 coding sequence is TGTGCCAGCAGCTTAGGGGACAGGGACTTCTATGGCTACACCTTC. Translation gives CASSLGDRDFYGYTF.

V and J are TRBV18 and TRBJ2-7; 8 bases map to TRBD1. Germline V gives CDR1 KGHSH, CDR2 LQKENI. Trimming took 3 bases from V and 2 from J; bases not matched to a gene: 3. The CDR3 is 14 amino acids. Here the CDR3 reads CASSPVQGAYEQYF. The DNA for the CDR3 is TGTGCCAGCTCACCCGTACAGGGGGCCTACGAGCAGTACTTC.

This clone was counted between two and nine times. The chain combines TRBV10-3 with TRBJ2-5, with D possibly matching TRBD1 (5 bases). The V gene lost 4 bases and the J gene lost 4 bases, with 10 bases spanning the gap. Germline CDR1 ENHRY, CDR2 SYGVKD. The CDR3 loop spans 13 amino acids. The CDR3 protein is CAISVSQGETQYF. CDR3 coding DNA: TGTGCCATCAGTGTAAGTCAGGGAGAGACCCAGTACTTC.

This chain connects TRBV29-1 to TRBJ2-1, with D unclear. The V end lost 7 bases, the J end lost 5 bases, and 12 bases lay between the germline ends. The length of the CDR3 is 12 residues. Per the germline V gene, CDR1 is SQVTM and CDR2 is ANQGSEA. The CDR3 reads CSAGGFNNEQFF. CDR3 nucleotide sequence: TGCAGCGCGGGTGGGTTTAACAATGAGCAGTTCTTC.

This rearrangement joins TRBV6-5 to TRBJ1-1; TRBD1 is a possible D gene (6 bases). This CDR3 contains 16 residues. The germline gives CDR1 MNHEY, CDR2 SVGAGI. V was clipped by 0 bases and J by 2 bases, with 13 bases between them. The CDR3, as DNA: TGTGCCAGCAGTTACTCGACGGGCAGGGGTAACACTGAAGCTTTCTTT. Residues: CASSYSTGRGNTEAFF.

This clone showed up just once. The chain carries TRBV5-5 and TRBJ1-6; D gene uncertain. The length of the CDR3 is 14 residues. Germline loops: CDR1 SGHKS, CDR2 YYEKEE (reference sequence). The V end lost 1 base, the J end lost 11 bases, and 13 bases lay between the germline ends. In DNA form, the CDR3 reads TGTGCCAGCAGCTTGTTGGGCTTTCAGGCACCCCTCCACTTT. Translation: CASSLLGFQAPLHF.

The rearrangement uses TRBV6-5 and TRBJ2-7; a weak D match, TRBD1 (6 bases). The germline gives CDR1 MNHEY, CDR2 SVGAGI. This CDR3 is built from 14 residues. Trimming cost V 3 bases and J 0 bases, with 9 bases left between them. In DNA, the CDR3 is TGTGCCAGCAGTTATATGGACAGCTCCTACGAGCAGTACTTC. Encoded protein: CASSYMDSSYEQYF.

As for this clone: An end of the junction does not agree with germline; a read error may underlie this. The same CDR3 can be traced to other DNA sequences in this sample. CDR3 in amino acids: CAWSTRTLGYGYTF. DNA for the CDR3: TGCGCCTGGAGTACCCGGACATTAGGGTATGGCTACACCTTC. This chain connects TRBV30 to TRBJ1-2; D is possibly TRBD1 (5 bases). The CDR3 loop spans 14 amino acids. Per germline, CDR1 GTSNPN and CDR2 SVGIG (reference sequence).

The V call is TRBV28, the J call TRBJ1-5; TRBD1 matches at 11 bases. This CDR3 is built from 17 residues. V shed 5 bases and J 5 bases; nucleotides not matched to a gene: 11. Germline lookup yields CDR1 MDHEN and CDR2 SYDVKM. CDR3 in amino acids: CASSPPSGQGAHQPQHF. DNA for the CDR3: TGTGCCAGCAGTCCACCCAGCGGACAGGGGGCCCATCAGCCCCAGCATTTT.

The chain is built from TRBV10-2 and TRBJ2-7; the match to TRBD1 covers 8 bases. Germline loops: CDR1 WSHSY, CDR2 SAAADI. Germline trimming cut 8 bases from V and 3 bases from J; bases unmatched to any gene: 0. This CDR3 is 11 amino acids long. CDR3 sequence (DNA): TGCGCCAGCGGACAGGGCTACGAGCAGTACTTC. Residues: CASGQGYEQYF.

This clone was seen just once. The genes are TRBV28 and TRBJ1-5; D perhaps matches TRBD1 (5 bases). V was shortened by 4 bases and J by 5 bases, with 15 bases between the two germline ends. Germline CDR1 reads MDHEN; CDR2 reads SYDVKM. CDR3 length equals 15 residues. The CDR3: CASSSTGRPHQPQHF. Written as DNA, the CDR3 is TGTGCCAGCAGTTCCACAGGTAGGCCCCATCAGCCCCAGCATTTT.

The CDR3: CASSPRDTNYGYTF. CDR3 DNA: TGTGCCAGCAGCCCCAGGGACACGAACTATGGCTACACCTTC. V and J are TRBV7-2 and TRBJ1-2; maybe TRBD1 (6 bases). Trimming removed 5 bases from V and 2 bases from J, with 12 bases in between. This CDR3 is 14 amino acids long. Germline V gene lookup returns CDR1 SGHTA and CDR2 FQGNSA.

The chain couples TRBV7-2 to TRBJ1-1; TRBD1 aligns across 8 bases. The V gene end was trimmed by 5 bases and the J gene end by 5 bases; junction bases not matched to a gene: 7. The germline CDR1 and CDR2 sequences are SGHTA and FQGNSA. The length of the CDR3 is 14 residues. CDR3 residues: CASSTTGGLTEAFF. In nucleotides, the CDR3 is TGTGCCAGCAGCACCACAGGGGGGTTAACTGAAGCTTTCTTT.

The gene calls are TRBV12-5 and TRBJ1-6; D perhaps matches TRBD1 (6 bases). Germline V gives CDR1 LGHNT, CDR2 FRNRAP. Trimming left V 2 bases short and J 9 bases short, with 20 bases between. The CDR3 runs 17 residues. Here the CDR3 reads CASGLRGTPDSGSPLHF. The CDR3 DNA is TGTGCTAGTGGTTTGAGAGGGACACCAGATTCGGGTTCACCCCTCCACTTT.

V is TRBV18 and J is TRBJ1-2; the D gene is possibly TRBD1 (6 bases). V gave up 4 bases and J gave up 2 bases, with 8 bases separating them. Germline V lookup: CDR1 KGHSH, CDR2 LQKENI. The CDR3 runs to 13 residues. For the CDR3, the DNA is TGTGCCAGCTCACGGGACACCAACTATGGCTACACCTTC. This encodes CASSRDTNYGYTF.

The genes are TRBV10-2 and TRBJ2-7; 10 nucleotides match TRBD1. CDR3 length equals 14 residues. Germline V gene lookup returns CDR1 WSHSY and CDR2 SAAADI. The V gene end was trimmed by 3 bases and the J gene end by 4 bases; junction bases not matched to a gene: 3. For the CDR3, the DNA is TGCGCCAGCAGTGAACCGGGACAGGGGTACGAGCAGTACTTC. Protein product: CASSEPGQGYEQYF.

The chain is built from TRBV5-1 and TRBJ2-3, with TRBD1 matching over 7 bases. The CDR3 extends over 14 amino acids. Germline-derived CDR1 and CDR2 are SGHRS and YFSETQ. J gave up 2 bases and V 5 bases, and 5 bases lay outside the gene matches. For the CDR3, the DNA is TGCGCCAGCAGACAGGGACAGTTCACAGATACGCAGTATTTT. Translating gives CASRQGQFTDTQYF.

This rearrangement joins TRBV7-8 to TRBJ2-5; TRBD2 matches at 10 bases. The V segment lost 9 bases and the J segment 1 base; nucleotides outside the gene matches: 5. CDR3 size: 14 residues. The germline V gene encodes CDR1 SGHVS and CDR2 FQNEAQ. The CDR3 loop reads CASALAGVQETQYF. CDR3 nucleotides: TGTGCCAGTGCCCTAGCGGGGGTCCAAGAGACCCAGTACTTC.

V is TRBV28 and J is TRBJ1-2; TRBD1 is a possible D gene (6 bases). V lost 6 bases, J lost 3 bases, and 11 bases lay in between. CDR1 and CDR2 (germline): MDHEN, SYDVKM. The CDR3 consists of 13 residues. The CDR3, as DNA: TGTGCCAGCAGCCGTCACAGGGACTATGGCTACACCTTC. Its translation is CASSRHRDYGYTF.

This chain links TRBV5-1 with TRBJ2-2; 12 bases agree with TRBD2. Germline CDR1 reads SGHRS; CDR2 reads YFSETQ. Trimming at V came to 2 bases and at J to 8 bases, leaving 4 bases not matched to a gene. CDR3 size: 15 residues. CDR3 residues: CASSFGLAGIGELFF. CDR3 DNA: TGCGCCAGCAGCTTTGGACTAGCGGGGATAGGGGAGCTGTTTTTT. Complete variable domain (other parts from reference TRBV5-1 and TRBJ2-2): KAGVTQTPRYLIKTRGQQVTLSCSPISGHRSVSWYQQTPGQGLQFLFEYFSETQRNKGNFPGRFSGRQFSNSRSEMNVSTLELGDSALYLCASSFGLAGIGELFFGEGSRLTVL.

The chain links TRBV11-2 to TRBJ2-1, with a possible D match to TRBD2 (6 bases). Trimming took 2 bases from V and 9 from J, leaving 20 bases between them. The CDR3 contains 16 residues. CDR1 SGHAT and CDR2 FQNNGV come from the germline V gene. The CDR3 is CASSLRGGGLMSEQFF. The CDR3 DNA sequence: TGTGCCAGCAGCTTAAGGGGTGGGGGACTCATGAGTGAGCAGTTCTTC.

This clone was seen a single time. The V and J genes are TRBV11-1 and TRBJ2-7, with 7 bases lining up with TRBD1. Germline V CDR1 and CDR2: SGHAT, FQDESV (reference sequence). The CDR3 extends over 15 amino acids. Germline trimming cut 3 bases from V and 1 base from J; bases unmatched to any gene: 6. CDR3 in DNA: TGTGCCAGCAGCTTCGTGGGCAGGGGGTCCTACGAGCAGTACTTC. It codes for CASSFVGRGSYEQYF.

This chain connects TRBV11-2 to TRBJ2-1; tentative D call: TRBD2 (5 bases). The CDR3 totals 15 residues. V shed 4 bases and J shed 10 bases, with 20 bases lying between them. Germline assignment: CDR1 SGHAT and CDR2 FQNNGV. The CDR3 region is CASSYGRPGVGEQFF. DNA of the CDR3: TGTGCCAGCAGCTACGGGCGGCCCGGGGTAGGGGAGCAGTTCTTC.

J is TRBJ2-1 and V is TRBV15; D call uncertain. The CDR3 totals 14 residues. Looked up from germline, CDR1 is LNHNV and CDR2 is YYDKDF (reference sequence). Trimming pared 6 bases from V and 3 bases from J, leaving 12 bases between. CDR3 in amino acids: CATSLSLDYNEQFF. Here the CDR3 DNA reads TGTGCCACCAGTTTAAGTCTAGACTACAATGAGCAGTTCTTC.